The 8 T cell receptor beta chains listed next were all sequenced from one sample in a study of control samples from healthy donors and cancer patients. The data were produced by immunoSEQ multiplex PCR, yet TCRdb's version contains in-frame clones alone and is incomplete. The sample gives 35,000 to 50,000 clones, approximately 87% of which show up once; 47% is in the top ten. Source material: blood. The receptors were gathered from a man aged 60-69 years in good health.

V gene TRBV7-9 combines with J gene TRBJ1-2, with a tentative D call TRBD1 (5 bases). V lost 5 bases, J lost 8 bases, and 15 bases lay in between. From germline, CDR1 is SEHNR and CDR2 FQNEAQ (reference sequence). The CDR3 runs to 13 residues. This CDR3 reads CASSVRGASGYTF. The CDR3 bases are TGTGCCAGCAGCGTCCGGGGCGCAAGCGGCTACACCTTC.

The V and J genes are TRBV28 and TRBJ1-1; D is unresolved. Germline CDR1 and CDR2: MDHEN and SYDVKM. Trimming pared 3 bases from V and 1 base from J, leaving 15 bases between. This CDR3 is 16 amino acids long. CDR3 residues: CASSFLGEGENTEAFF. The DNA of the CDR3 is TGTGCCAGCAGTTTCCTCGGGGAGGGAGAGAACACTGAAGCTTTCTTT. Full variable domain (rest looked up from reference TRBV28 and TRBJ1-1): DVKVTQSSRYLVKRTGEKVFLECVQDMDHENMFWYRQDPGLGLRLIYFSYDVKMKEKGDIPEGYSVSREKKERFSLILESASTNQTSMYLCASSFLGEGENTEAFFGQGTRLTVV.

The chain has TRBV28 and TRBJ1-5; 9 nucleotides match TRBD1. CDR1 MDHEN and CDR2 SYDVKM come from the germline V gene. The V segment lost 6 bases and the J segment 6 bases; nucleotides outside the gene matches: 9. The CDR3 loop spans 15 amino acids. CDR3 region: CASSWGTGRTQPQHF. As DNA, the CDR3 is TGTGCCAGCAGCTGGGGGACAGGGAGGACTCAGCCCCAGCATTTT.

A single count supports this clone. The chain combines TRBV6-2 or TRBV6-3 with TRBJ2-5; D possibly matches TRBD1 or TRBD2 (5 bases each). Looked up from germline, CDR1 is MNHEY and CDR2 is SVGEGT. This CDR3 has 15 amino acids. The germline V and J ends were trimmed by 5 bases and 5 bases, with 18 bases remaining between them. The CDR3: CASSGHGSGQETQYF. CDR3 in DNA: TGTGCCAGCAGTGGACACGGTTCGGGGCAGGAGACCCAGTACTTC.

The chain links TRBV28 to TRBJ2-5; either TRBD1 or TRBD2 may supply D (5 bases each). Germline V CDR1 and CDR2: MDHEN, SYDVKM. CDR3 length: 16 residues. V dropped 8 bases and J dropped 4 bases, with 23 bases sitting between them. CDR3 region: CASFPSRGQGRETQYF. Here the CDR3 DNA reads TGTGCCAGCTTCCCCTCCCGGGGTCAGGGTCGAGAGACCCAGTACTTC.

The gene calls are TRBV7-6 and TRBJ1-5, with D maybe TRBD1 (5 bases). Germline CDR1 and CDR2: SGHVS and FNYEAQ. CDR3 length: 14 residues. V was cut by 4 bases and J by 2 bases, with 9 bases left in between. CDR3 loop: CASSWGRGNQPQHF. The CDR3 DNA is TGTGCCAGCAGCTGGGGCAGGGGCAATCAGCCCCAGCATTTT.

The chain combines TRBV14 with TRBJ2-3; 10 nucleotides match TRBD1. There are 16 residues in the CDR3. Germline V gives CDR1 SGHDN, CDR2 FVKESK. J lost 2 bases, V lost 4 bases, and 6 bases had no gene match. The CDR3 sequence is CASSLMGQGNTDTQYF. The CDR3 bases are TGTGCCAGCAGCCTGATGGGACAGGGGAACACAGATACGCAGTATTTT. Drawing the rest from reference TRBV14 and TRBJ2-3, the complete variable domain is EAGVTQFPSHSVIEKGQTVTLRCDPISGHDNLYWYRRVMGKEIKFLLHFVKESKQDESGMPNNRFLAERTGGTYSTLKVQPAELEDSGVYFCASSLMGQGNTDTQYFGPGTRLTVL.

This rearrangement joins TRBV7-9 to TRBJ1-1; D remains unclear. Germline V CDR1 and CDR2: SEHNR, FQNEAQ (reference sequence). The V gene lost 5 bases and the J gene lost 0 bases, with 10 bases spanning the gap. The CDR3 runs to 14 residues. The CDR3 DNA reads TGTGCCAGCAGCCCGTCGACGGTGAACACTGAAGCTTTCTTT. Its protein is CASSPSTVNTEAFF.